This T cell receptor (beta chain) was sequenced during a study of T cell responses to AZD1222 COVID-19 vaccine. Clones were read by immunoSEQ multiplex PCR, and TCRdb kept only the in-frame ones, dropping some. Among 15,000 to 20,000 clones listed, 89% were seen once. The clonotype was recovered from an adult who received the AZD1222 COVID-19 vaccine. The starting material was peripheral blood, obtained 28 days after the second AZD1222 dose.

The CDR3 DNA is TGTGCCAGCAGCTTAGCGACGAGGGAGCTGTTTTTT. This sequence encodes CASSLATRELFF. The V gene is TRBV7-2, the J gene TRBJ2-2; D is ambiguous. Between the trimmed V and J ends, which lost 0 bases and 9 bases, there was a span of 5 bases. Germline CDR1 and CDR2: SGHTA and FQGNSA. The CDR3 loop spans 12 amino acids.